This entry is about one T cell receptor (beta chain). Its specificity is unknown. The source of the sample is a study of Ad26.COV2.S vaccination and SARS-CoV-2 variants. General study findings and limits: Reported post-vaccination CD8+ and CD4+ T cell responses to spike showed substantial breadth. Recipients given vaccine exceeded placebo recipients in spike-specific TCR breadth.

V was pared by 2 bases and J by 1 base, with 11 bases between. The CDR3 is made up of 15 amino acids. CDR1 is SGHAT, CDR2 FQNNGV, per germline. Assay used: immunoSEQ multiplex PCR; TCRdb lists only in-frame clones, some missing. Seen here are about 330,000 clones, 90% observed once, and the top ten hold roughly 6%. The treatment denotes: approximately 18 received Ad26.COV2.S at low or high dose, single or two shots; several received placebo; per-sample allocation not given. Sampling occurred on day 63 after the first vaccine or placebo injection. This chain links TRBV11-2 with TRBJ1-1, with D perhaps matching TRBD1 (6 bases). This sequence originates from a person between 18 and 65 years old who received the Ad26.COV2.S COVID-19 vaccine or a placebo. The source was peripheral blood, collected in a trial of Ad26.COV2.S vaccine versus placebo. DNA of the CDR3: TGTGCCAGCAGCTTAATTGGACAGACGAACACTGAAGCTTTCTTT. Translating gives CASSLIGQTNTEAFF.